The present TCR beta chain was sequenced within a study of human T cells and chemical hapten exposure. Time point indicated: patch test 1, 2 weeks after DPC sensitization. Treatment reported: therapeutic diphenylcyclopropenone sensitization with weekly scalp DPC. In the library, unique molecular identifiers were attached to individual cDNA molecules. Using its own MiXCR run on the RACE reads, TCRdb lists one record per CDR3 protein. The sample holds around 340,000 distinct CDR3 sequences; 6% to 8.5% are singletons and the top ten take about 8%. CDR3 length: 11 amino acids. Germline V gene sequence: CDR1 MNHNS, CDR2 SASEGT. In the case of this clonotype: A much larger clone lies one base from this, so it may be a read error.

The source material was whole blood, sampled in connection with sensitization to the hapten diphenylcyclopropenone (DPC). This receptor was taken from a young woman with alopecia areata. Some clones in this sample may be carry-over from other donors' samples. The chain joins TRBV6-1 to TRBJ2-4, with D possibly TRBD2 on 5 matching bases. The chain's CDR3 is CATSRGNIQYF. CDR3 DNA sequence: TGTGCCACCAGTCGGGGAAACATTCAGTACTTC.